The T cell receptor (beta chain) under discussion was sequenced for a study of Tregs in tolerant kidney transplant recipients. Regarding the study as a whole: Tregs expanded with activated donor B cells seemed most donor-specific. Few patients were studied, so findings need validation in larger groups.

Unstimulated Tregs (CD4+CD25+CD127-) and CD4+CD25- non-Tregs were sorted from PBMCs. Produced via immunoSEQ multiplex PCR; TCRdb's table is partial and in-frame only. The sample lists 200,000 to 300,000 clones; roughly four fifths were seen once. This clone occurred a few times. The antigen remains unidentified. Germline-derived CDR1 and CDR2 are MNHEY and SVGAGI. Trimming cost V 5 bases and J 4 bases, with 14 bases left between them. The CDR3 extends over 15 amino acids. This chain connects TRBV6-5 to TRBJ1-4; D call uncertain. This receptor was identified in a human donor in good health. The source material was CD4+ T cells from blood. The CDR3 is CASSPQTHVNEKLFF. The CDR3 coding sequence is TGTGCCAGCAGTCCACAGACCCACGTTAATGAAAAACTGTTTTTT.